The next 2 T cell receptor beta chains were all read from a single sample in a study of cytomegalovirus exposure and HLA in healthy donors (TCRdb year 2017). The library was made by the immunoSEQ multiplex PCR assay. The clones in this table, taken by TCRdb from immuneACCESS, are in-frame only. Not every clone is retained; where verified, under half of the shortfall comes from an unresolved V gene, and the cause of the rest is unknown. This sample is represented by 100,000 to 150,000 clones; about 85% of them were singletons. Around 4.5% of the sample comes from the top ten. The sample taken for sequencing was PBMCs. The receptors were gathered from a man aged 18-30 years in good health and CMV-seropositive.

The V gene is TRBV5-1, the J gene TRBJ2-3; D possibly corresponds to TRBD2 (6 bases). V lost 4 bases and J lost 5, with 14 bases in between. Germline CDR1 SGHRS, CDR2 YFSETQ. The CDR3 is 14 amino acids. CDR3 nucleotide sequence: TGCGCCAGCAGCGGACTACAGCGTCTAGATACGCAGTATTTT. As protein: CASSGLQRLDTQYF.

The chain uses TRBV5-3 and TRBJ2-1; 7 bases map to TRBD2. TRBV5-3 counts as an open reading frame of uncertain function. The CDR3 contains 16 residues. Losses at the gene ends were 1 base for V and 3 bases for J; bases not matched to a gene: 7. The CDR3 region has the DNA TGTGCCAGAAGCTTGTCAGCGGGGTTCAGCTACAATGAGCAGTTCTTC. Protein sequence: CARSLSAGFSYNEQFF.